The clone carrying this T cell receptor beta chain was detected a few times. Its specificity is not known. PCR involved 60 Vbeta and 13 Jbeta primers. Clones were read by immunoSEQ multiplex PCR, and TCRdb kept only the in-frame ones, dropping some. The sample comprises about 200,000 clones, more than 70% of which are singletons, and 0.85% to 1.4% rests with the top ten. This entry belongs to a study of cytomegalovirus exposure and HLA in healthy donors. Study-level results: In a later analysis, specific HLA alleles were associated with approximately 17,000 TCR beta sequences at a 0.05 false discovery rate. A later analysis by the authors found several of the most significant clusters apparently linked to common viral pathogens.

This receptor was obtained from a woman between 40 and 55 years old in good health and CMV-seronegative. Sequencing was done on a sample of PBMCs.

For the CDR3, the DNA is TGTGCCAGCAGCCCTCTAGCGACCTTGGGGAATGAGCAGTTCTTC. Protein product: CASSPLATLGNEQFF. The gene calls are TRBV7-3 and TRBJ2-1; D perhaps matches TRBD2 (6 bases). This CDR3 is built from 15 residues. The V end lost 5 bases, the J end lost 7 bases, and 18 bases lay between the germline ends. The V gene's germline CDR1 is SGHTA and CDR2 FQGTGA.